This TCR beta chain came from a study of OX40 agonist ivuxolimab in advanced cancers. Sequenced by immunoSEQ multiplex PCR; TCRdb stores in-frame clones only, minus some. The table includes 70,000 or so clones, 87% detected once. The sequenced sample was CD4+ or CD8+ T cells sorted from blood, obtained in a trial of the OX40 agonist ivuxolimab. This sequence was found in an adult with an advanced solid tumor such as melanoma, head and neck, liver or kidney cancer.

DNA for the CDR3: TGTGCCAGCAGTAACAACGCTGGGGCTGAAGCTTTCTTT. Amino acid sequence: CASSNNAGAEAFF. V usage is TRBV27 and J usage is TRBJ1-1; no definite D call. Germline V gene lookup returns CDR1 MNHEY and CDR2 SMNVEV (reference sequence). The CDR3 runs 13 residues. The germline V and J ends were trimmed by 5 bases and 6 bases, with 13 bases remaining between them.